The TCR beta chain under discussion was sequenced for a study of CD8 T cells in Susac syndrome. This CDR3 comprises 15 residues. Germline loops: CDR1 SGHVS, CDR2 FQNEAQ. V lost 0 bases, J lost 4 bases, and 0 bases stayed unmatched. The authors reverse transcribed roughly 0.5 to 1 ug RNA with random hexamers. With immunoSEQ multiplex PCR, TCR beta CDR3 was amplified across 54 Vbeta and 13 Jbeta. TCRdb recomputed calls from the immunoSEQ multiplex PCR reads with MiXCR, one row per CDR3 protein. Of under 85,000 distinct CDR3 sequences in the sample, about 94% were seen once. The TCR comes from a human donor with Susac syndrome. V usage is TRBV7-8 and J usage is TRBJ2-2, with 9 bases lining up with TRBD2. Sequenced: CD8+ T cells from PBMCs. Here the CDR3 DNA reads TGTGCCAGCAGCTTAGCTAGCGGGGGCACCGGGGAGCTGTTTTTT. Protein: CASSLASGGTGELFF.